Sequencing of this T cell receptor (beta chain) was carried out in a study of blood T cell repertoires in COVID-19. Study in general: The study drew acute and convalescent COVID-19 samples from the United States, Italy and Spain. T cells, B-cell-depleted T cells, or PBMCs provided the cDNA or gDNA that served as material.

V was pared by 7 bases and J by 8 bases, with 20 bases between. This CDR3 comprises 15 residues. Germline loops: CDR1 MGHDK, CDR2 SYGVNS. Repertoires were generated with immunoSEQ multiplex PCR, while TCRdb's copy carries only in-frame clones and drops some. The sample has 150,000 or so clones; over 75% are singletons. Sample: PBMCs or T cells enriched from blood (not recorded which). The chain combines TRBV25-1 with TRBJ1-4; D gene ambiguous. The source is a woman aged 50 to 65 who had recovered from COVID-19. CDR3 in amino acids: CASMRTGSAVEKLFF. The CDR3 region has the DNA TGTGCCAGCATGCGGACGGGGTCAGCGGTCGAAAAACTGTTTTTT.